The 22 T cell receptor beta chains in this list originate from one sample, sequenced in a study of blood T cells in healthy people across ages. Then a second PCR, running roughly 7 to 11 cycles, was carried out with a sample-barcoded 5' primer and a J-beta primer mix. TCRdb analysed the 5' RACE reads with MiXCR anew, one entry per CDR3 protein. This table holds fewer than 900,000 distinct CDR3 sequences, over 45% found once. Sequences were obtained from blood. Receptors were obtained from a woman aged 55 to 70 in good health.

The chain uses TRBV25-1 and TRBJ2-3; D could derive from TRBD1 or TRBD2 (5 bases each). V was cut by 4 bases and J by 2 bases, with 10 bases left in between. The CDR3 covers 14 residues. Germline CDR1 and CDR2: MGHDK and SYGVNS. CDR3 loop: CASSGGAHTDTQYF. The CDR3 bases are TGTGCCAGCAGTGGAGGGGCCCACACAGATACGCAGTATTTT. The full variable domain, in which reference TRBV25-1 and TRBJ2-3 provide the parts outside the CDR3, is EADIYQTPRYLVIGTGKKITLECSQTMGHDKMYWYQQDPGMELHLIHYSYGVNSTEKGDLSSESTVSRIRTEHFPLTLESARPSHTSQYLCASSGGAHTDTQYFGPGTRLTVL.

The chain employs TRBV10-3 and TRBJ2-3; 9 nucleotides match TRBD1. Germline CDR1 and CDR2: ENHRY and SYGVKD. The CDR3 runs to 15 residues. J lost 6 bases, V lost 2 bases, and 6 bases had no gene match. The CDR3 sequence: CAISEGQGRLDTQYF. The CDR3, as DNA: TGTGCCATCAGTGAGGGACAGGGGCGATTGGATACGCAGTATTTT.

The V gene is TRBV15, the J gene TRBJ2-7, with D perhaps TRBD1 or TRBD2 (6 bases each). The end of the DNA is better explained by TRBJ2-5, so the J call may be wrong. The CDR3 is 17 residues long. The V gene's germline CDR1 is LNHNV and CDR2 YYDKDF (reference sequence). The CDR3 spells CATSALPPGAKWETQYF. Written as DNA, the CDR3 is TGTGCCACCAGCGCCCTACCTCCGGGGGCAAAATGGGAGACCCAGTACTTC.

This clonotype was seen a handful of times. The chain has TRBV2 and TRBJ1-2; 7 bases agree with TRBD1. With V trimmed by 7 bases and J by 3 bases, 11 bases remained unmatched. Germline V gene data show CDR1 as SNHLY and CDR2 as FYNNEI. CDR3 size: 15 residues. The CDR3 sequence is CASTILRDSYYGYTF. CDR3 nucleotide sequence: TGTGCCAGCACCATCCTCCGGGACAGTTACTATGGCTACACCTTC.

The chain combines TRBV7-2 with TRBJ2-7; the match to TRBD2 covers 8 bases. CDR1 is SGHTA and CDR2 is FQGNSA in the germline V gene. The junction had 7 bases not matched to a gene; V was cut back by 1 base and J by 2 bases. CDR3 length: 16 amino acids. The CDR3 DNA reads as TGTGCCAGCAGCTTAGGGGGCGCGGGAGGAGCCTACGAGCAGTACTTC. Its translation: CASSLGGAGGAYEQYF.

The rearrangement links TRBV27 to TRBJ1-5, with a tentative D call TRBD1 (6 bases). This CDR3 has 16 residues. With 5 bases removed from V and 0 bases from J, the gap between germline ends came to 14 bases. The germline gives CDR1 MNHEY, CDR2 SMNVEV (reference sequence). The CDR3 sequence: CASSPRGQHSNQPQHF. CDR3 coding DNA: TGTGCCAGCAGTCCCAGGGGACAACATAGCAATCAGCCCCAGCATTTT.

The chain carries TRBV6-1 and TRBJ1-5, with D hard to call. Germline lookup yields CDR1 MNHNS and CDR2 SASEGT. Trimming removed 1 base from V and 4 bases from J, with 11 bases in between. CDR3 length equals 15 residues. DNA of the CDR3: TGTGCCAGCAGTGAAGAAGGGCAGAATAATCAGCCCCAGCATTTT. Translated, it gives CASSEEGQNNQPQHF.

The J gene is TRBJ2-1, the V gene TRBV20-1, with D possibly being TRBD1 (5 bases). In germline, CDR1 is DFQATT, CDR2 SNEGSKA (reference sequence). This CDR3 is 21 amino acids long. V was trimmed by 2 bases and J by 0 bases, leaving 29 bases between them. The CDR3 DNA sequence: TGCAGTGCTAGACCGGAGCCTGGAAGGGGTAAGAGTTGGAGCTCCTACAATGAGCAGTTCTTC. Its translation is CSARPEPGRGKSWSSYNEQFF.

The V gene is TRBV6-6, the J gene TRBJ2-3, with D uncertain. CDR3 length equals 13 residues. Trimming took off 6 bases at V and 6 bases at J, with 13 bases between the two ends. Germline V lookup: CDR1 MNHNY, CDR2 SVGAGI (reference sequence). Here the CDR3 reads CASSDPLRDTQYF. As DNA, the CDR3 is TGTGCCAGCAGCGATCCTTTGAGGGATACGCAGTATTTT.

V and J are TRBV27 and TRBJ2-5; D uncertain. The germline V gene encodes CDR1 MNHEY and CDR2 SMNVEV (reference sequence). The CDR3 sequence is 14 residues long. V gave up 5 bases and J gave up 11 bases, with 21 bases separating them. This CDR3 reads CASSLIWQPNEQYF. CDR3 bases: TGTGCCAGCAGTCTTATCTGGCAGCCCAATGAGCAGTACTTC.

With respect to this clonotype: This may be a read error, as it is one base from a much larger clone. The V gene is TRBV29-1, the J gene TRBJ2-5, with D tentatively TRBD1 or TRBD2 (6 bases each). Near its end, the DNA agrees better with TRBJ2-7, so the J call may be wrong. Per germline, CDR1 SQVTM and CDR2 ANQGSEA. CDR3 length: 11 residues. CDR3 sequence: CSSGPGDEQYF. The CDR3 DNA follows: TGCAGCAGCGGGCCAGGGGACGAGCAGTACTTC.

J is TRBJ2-1 and V is TRBV6-5, with D maybe TRBD1 (7 bases). CDR1 is MNHEY, CDR2 SVGAGI, per germline. V lost 10 bases and J lost 9, with 25 bases in between. This CDR3 spans 15 amino acids. The CDR3 bases are TGTGCCATCAGCTGGGAGGCAGGGGGTCTCGGTGAGCAGTTCTTC. Translated: CAISWEAGGLGEQFF.

The V and J genes are TRBV29-1 and TRBJ2-7; D tentatively fits TRBD1 or TRBD2 (6 bases each). The CDR3 is made up of 12 amino acids. V was trimmed by 4 bases and J by 6 bases, leaving 13 bases between them. Germline CDR1 reads SQVTM; CDR2 reads ANQGSEA. This chain's CDR3 is CSVGGAGSEQYF. The CDR3 DNA reads TGCAGCGTTGGGGGGGCAGGGAGCGAGCAGTACTTC.

In its sample, this clonotype was seen a few times. V and J are TRBV7-9 and TRBJ2-1; 7 positions agree with TRBD1. V dropped 1 base and J dropped 7; count of bases not matched to a gene: 10. This CDR3 contains 16 residues. Germline V gene data show CDR1 as SEHNR and CDR2 as FQNEAQ (reference sequence). CDR3 region: CASSLDLGQPKNEQFF. CDR3 coding DNA: TGTGCCAGCAGCTTAGACTTGGGACAGCCGAAAAATGAGCAGTTCTTC.

The chain links TRBV25-1 to TRBJ1-2, with D possibly matching TRBD1 (5 bases). There are 14 residues in the CDR3. In germline, CDR1 is MGHDK, CDR2 SYGVNS. V was cut by 5 bases and J by 8 bases, with 18 bases left in between. As DNA, the CDR3 is TGTGCCAGCAGTCCCCATCGGGGCTCCTACGGCTACACCTTC. Protein sequence: CASSPHRGSYGYTF.

The chain employs TRBV7-2 and TRBJ2-6; D not resolved. Germline CDR1 is SGHTA and CDR2 is FQGNSA. This CDR3 region has 15 residues. Between the trimmed V and J ends, which lost 3 bases and 0 bases, there was a span of 6 bases. CDR3 coding DNA: TGTGCCAGCAGCTTGGACCACTCTGGGGCCAACGTCCTGACTTTC. It encodes CASSLDHSGANVLTF.

This clonotype has just a few counts. The chain combines TRBV5-1 with TRBJ2-5; 9 bases agree with TRBD2. Germline trimming cut 1 base from V and 3 bases from J; bases unmatched to any gene: 4. CDR1 is SGHRS, CDR2 YFSETQ, per germline. The CDR3 contains 15 residues. This CDR3 reads CASSLSSGNKETQYF. The CDR3 region has the DNA TGCGCCAGCAGCTTGTCTAGCGGGAACAAAGAGACCCAGTACTTC.

The J gene is TRBJ2-7, the V gene TRBV20-1, with 9 bases lining up with TRBD2. The J call may be wrong; the DNA end is better matched by TRBJ2-5. Germline V gene lookup returns CDR1 DFQATT and CDR2 SNEGSKA (reference sequence). There are 15 residues in the CDR3. CDR3 residues: CSARDSGRVGETQYF. The CDR3 DNA reads TGCAGTGCTAGAGATAGCGGGAGAGTCGGAGAGACCCAGTACTTC.

The V and J genes are TRBV4-2 and TRBJ2-3; TRBD2 agrees at 10 bases. The CDR3 runs 17 residues. V dropped 4 bases and J dropped 2; count of bases not matched to a gene: 9. The germline CDR1 and CDR2 sequences are LGHNA and YNFKEQ. The CDR3 protein is CASSPQTSGPPTDTQYF. In DNA form, the CDR3 reads TGTGCCAGCAGCCCCCAGACTAGCGGGCCGCCCACAGATACGCAGTATTTT.

In this sample, this clonotype turned up once. The chain couples TRBV3-1 to TRBJ2-7, with a weak D call TRBD1 (6 bases). The germline V gene encodes CDR1 LGHDT and CDR2 YNNKEL (reference sequence). The CDR3 consists of 17 residues. Trimming left V 4 bases short and J 5 bases short, with 24 bases between. CDR3: CASSRQEIQGKDDEQYF. CDR3 nucleotide sequence: TGTGCCAGCAGCCGGCAGGAGATTCAGGGGAAAGACGACGAGCAGTACTTC.

The sample holds a few counts of this clonotype. The rearrangement uses TRBV10-3 and TRBJ2-7, with D perhaps matching TRBD2 (5 bases). The germline V and J ends were trimmed by 0 bases and 11 bases, with 8 bases remaining between them. The CDR3 totals 11 residues. Germline values: CDR1 ENHRY, CDR2 SYGVKD. CDR3 nucleotides: TGTGCCATCAGTGAGTCAGGGAGCGAGTACTTC. Translation gives CAISESGSEYF.

V usage is TRBV27 and J usage is TRBJ2-7; 9 positions match TRBD1. The germline CDR1 and CDR2 sequences are MNHEY and SMNVEV (reference sequence). V lost 6 bases, J lost 3 bases, and 3 bases stayed unmatched. The CDR3 is 13 residues long. DNA of the CDR3: TGTGCCAGCAGACCGACAGGGGGCTACGAGCAGTACTTC. The encoded protein is CASRPTGGYEQYF.